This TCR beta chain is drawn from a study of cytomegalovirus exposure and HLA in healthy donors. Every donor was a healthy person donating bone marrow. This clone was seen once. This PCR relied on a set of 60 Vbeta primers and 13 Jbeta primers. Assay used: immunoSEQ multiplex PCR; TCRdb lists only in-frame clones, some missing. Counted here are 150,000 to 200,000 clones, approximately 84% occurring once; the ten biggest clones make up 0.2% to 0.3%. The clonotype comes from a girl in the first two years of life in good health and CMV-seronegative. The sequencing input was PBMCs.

This chain's CDR3 is CASSPGTAQSNEQFF. CDR3 bases: TGTGCCAGCAGCCCAGGGACAGCCCAGAGCAATGAGCAGTTCTTC. The rearrangement uses TRBV5-4 and TRBJ2-1; 7 nucleotides agree with TRBD1. Germline V gives CDR1 SGHNT, CDR2 YYREEE (reference sequence). V gave up 4 bases and J gave up 6 bases; unmatched junction bases: 10. The CDR3 is 15 residues long.